This T cell receptor beta chain was observed in a study of CD8 T cells in Susac syndrome. RNA totalling 0.5 to 1 ug underwent reverse transcription with random hexamers. An immunoSEQ multiplex PCR generated amplified TCR beta CDR3 products spanning 54 Vbeta and 13 Jbeta. TCRdb reanalysed the immunoSEQ multiplex PCR reads using MiXCR and keeps one entry per CDR3 protein. The sample shows roughly 190,000 distinct CDR3 sequences, 91% of them seen only once. There are 17 residues in the CDR3. Germline trimming cut 2 bases from V and 5 bases from J; bases unmatched to any gene: 4. Germline loops: CDR1 MGHRA, CDR2 YSYEKL. Patients with Susac syndrome met the recently defined diagnostic criteria for definite or probable disease.

The chain joins TRBV4-1 to TRBJ2-2; TRBD2 agrees at 14 bases. The sample consisted of CD4+ T cells from PBMCs. The TCR was taken from a human donor with Susac syndrome. Here the CDR3 reads CASSQRLAGGRTGELFF. The CDR3, as DNA: TGCGCCAGCAGCCAAAGACTAGCGGGGGGGCGTACCGGGGAGCTGTTTTTT.